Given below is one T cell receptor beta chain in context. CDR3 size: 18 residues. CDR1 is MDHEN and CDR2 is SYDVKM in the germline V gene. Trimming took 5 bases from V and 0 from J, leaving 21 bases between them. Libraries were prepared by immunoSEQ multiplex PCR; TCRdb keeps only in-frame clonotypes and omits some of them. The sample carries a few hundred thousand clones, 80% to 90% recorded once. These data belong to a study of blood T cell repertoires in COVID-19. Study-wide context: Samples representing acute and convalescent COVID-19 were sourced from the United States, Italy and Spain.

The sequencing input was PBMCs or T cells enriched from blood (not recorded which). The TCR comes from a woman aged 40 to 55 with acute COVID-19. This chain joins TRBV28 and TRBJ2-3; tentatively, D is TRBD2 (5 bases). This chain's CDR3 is CASSTKRIPSHSTDTQYF. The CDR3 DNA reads TGTGCCAGCAGTACTAAGCGGATCCCATCCCATAGCACAGATACGCAGTATTTT. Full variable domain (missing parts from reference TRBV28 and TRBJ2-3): DVKVTQSSRYLVKRTGEKVFLECVQDMDHENMFWYRQDPGLGLRLIYFSYDVKMKEKGDIPEGYSVSREKKERFSLILESASTNQTSMYLCASSTKRIPSHSTDTQYFGPGTRLTVL.